These 32 T cell receptor beta chains were all obtained from the same sample, sequenced in a study of blood T cell repertoires in COVID-19. Sequencing was performed with immunoSEQ multiplex PCR; in TCRdb, only in-frame clones are kept and a portion is missing. The table includes about 24,000 clones, 86% detected once. What was sequenced was peripheral blood. The receptors originated from a man aged 45 to 65 with active COVID-19.

The V call is TRBV4-1, the J call TRBJ1-2, with a possible D match to TRBD1 (6 bases). The CDR3 is made up of 16 amino acids. Germline assignment: CDR1 MGHRA and CDR2 YSYEKL. Trimming took 0 bases from V and 8 from J, leaving 19 bases between them. For the CDR3, the DNA is TGCGCCAGCAGCCAAGAACGGGCCCAGGGGCTTGGGGGCTACACCTTC. The encoded protein is CASSQERAQGLGGYTF.

This rearrangement joins TRBV10-3 to TRBJ2-7; TRBD1 is a possible D gene (6 bases). This CDR3 is built from 12 residues. Germline V lookup: CDR1 ENHRY, CDR2 SYGVKD. Trimming cost V 6 bases and J 3 bases, with 9 bases left between them. The CDR3 DNA reads as TGTGCCATCAGGGACAGTATCTACGAGCAGTACTTC. Encoded protein: CAIRDSIYEQYF.

The chain uses TRBV4-2 and TRBJ2-3; 11 nucleotides match TRBD1. Trimming removed 0 bases from V and 4 bases from J; junction bases left unmatched: 3. The germline CDR1 and CDR2 sequences are LGHNA and YNFKEQ. This CDR3 has 16 amino acids. The CDR3 DNA sequence: TGTGCCAGCAGCCAAGAGCCGGGACAGGGGGCAGATACGCAGTATTTT. Amino acid sequence: CASSQEPGQGADTQYF.

The chain carries TRBV7-8 and TRBJ1-2; perhaps TRBD1 as D (6 bases). Between the trimmed V and J ends, which lost 5 bases and 4 bases, there was a span of 17 bases. Germline loops: CDR1 SGHVS, CDR2 FQNEAQ. The CDR3 is made up of 15 amino acids. The CDR3 bases are TGTGCCAGCAGCCCACGGACCGGGACACTCTATGGCTACACCTTC. It translates to CASSPRTGTLYGYTF.

J is TRBJ2-1 and V is TRBV6-5, with TRBD2 matching 11 bases. Trimming removed 5 bases from V and 7 bases from J; junction bases left unmatched: 7. This CDR3 has 15 residues. Germline lookup yields CDR1 MNHEY and CDR2 SVGAGI. CDR3: CASSLSGGAMNEQFF. Here the CDR3 DNA reads TGTGCCAGCAGTCTTAGCGGGGGGGCCATGAATGAGCAGTTCTTC.

The J gene is TRBJ2-7, the V gene TRBV11-3; tentative D call: TRBD1 (6 bases). Germline V lookup: CDR1 SGHNT, CDR2 YENEEA. There are 14 residues in the CDR3. Trimming stripped 7 bases from V and 3 bases from J, with 16 bases between. The CDR3 region is CASTRDIEGYEQYF. The CDR3 DNA follows: TGTGCCAGCACCAGGGACATCGAGGGCTACGAGCAGTACTTC.

The V call is TRBV28, the J call TRBJ1-4, with TRBD1 matching 7 bases. Looked up from germline, CDR1 is MDHEN and CDR2 is SYDVKM. The length of the CDR3 is 13 residues. With 6 bases clipped from V and 5 bases from J, the junction kept 3 bases outside the gene matches. The CDR3, as DNA: TGTGCCAGCAGAACAGGGGTCAATGAAAAACTGTTTTTT. Translating gives CASRTGVNEKLFF.

The chain is built from TRBV15 and TRBJ2-5, with a possible D match to TRBD1 (5 bases). The V and J ends lost 10 bases and 0 bases respectively, with 12 bases between them. Germline V CDR1 and CDR2: LNHNV, YYDKDF (reference sequence). There are 13 residues in the CDR3. CDR3 coding DNA: TGTGCCATTGCGGACATGTACCAAGAGACCCAGTACTTC. As protein: CAIADMYQETQYF.

A few counts support this clone. The chain couples TRBV7-2 to TRBJ2-1; 7 bases are shared with TRBD2. Germline V gene sequence: CDR1 SGHTA, CDR2 FQGNSA. The length of the CDR3 is 15 residues. Trimming cost V 1 base and J 9 bases; bases outside gene matches: 9. The CDR3 protein is CASSLGGLGGIEQFF. CDR3 DNA: TGTGCCAGCAGCTTAGGAGGGTTGGGAGGGATTGAGCAGTTCTTC.

The V gene is TRBV4-2, the J gene TRBJ1-3; TRBD1 agrees at 11 bases. With 4 bases clipped from V and 4 bases from J, the junction kept 6 bases outside the gene matches. CDR1 and CDR2 (germline): LGHNA, YNFKEQ. CDR3 length: 16 residues. The CDR3 region has the DNA TGTGCCAGCAGCCCGTGGACAGGGGGCGAGGGAAACACCATATATTTT. Translation gives CASSPWTGGEGNTIYF.

The chain combines TRBV4-1 with TRBJ2-1, with 9 bases identical to TRBD1. This CDR3 comprises 17 residues. The germline CDR1 and CDR2 sequences are MGHRA and YSYEKL. V was clipped by 1 base and J by 4 bases; unmatched bases: 8. CDR3 DNA sequence: TGCGCCAGCAGCCAAGTGCCGGTAGGACAGGGGTACAATGAGCAGTTCTTC. Its protein is CASSQVPVGQGYNEQFF.

The sample holds one count of this clone. The chain has TRBV6-2 or TRBV6-3 and TRBJ2-5; no clear D. Germline V gene data show CDR1 as MNHEY and CDR2 as SVGEGT. The CDR3 consists of 14 residues. Trimming left V 0 bases short and J 2 bases short, with 7 bases between. CDR3: CASSYSQIQETQYF. Here the CDR3 DNA reads TGTGCCAGCAGTTACTCCCAGATACAAGAGACCCAGTACTTC.

The chain links TRBV5-4 to TRBJ1-2, with D possibly TRBD1 on 6 matching bases. Germline values: CDR1 SGHNT, CDR2 YYREEE (reference sequence). This CDR3 is 14 amino acids long. The V end was cut by 1 base, the J end by 3 bases, with 10 bases between. CDR3 sequence reads: CASSLKGGDYGYTF. The CDR3 nucleotides are TGTGCCAGCAGCTTGAAGGGGGGGGACTATGGCTACACCTTC.

The J gene is TRBJ2-1, the V gene TRBV5-4, with 12 nucleotides matching TRBD2. Trimming cost V 4 bases and J 2 bases; bases outside gene matches: 4. This CDR3 is 16 amino acids long. CDR1 is SGHNT and CDR2 is YYREEE in the germline V gene (reference sequence). The CDR3 reads CASSPLAGGPYNEQFF. CDR3 DNA: TGTGCCAGCAGCCCGCTAGCGGGGGGGCCCTACAATGAGCAGTTCTTC.

This clone is medium-sized by share. This chain links TRBV21-1 with TRBJ2-7; no check of the table's D call, TRBD2, against the DNA was made. TRBV21-1 is given as a pseudogene. CDR3 length: 16 amino acids. CDR3 bases: TGTGCCAGCAGCACCGCTAGCGGGAGAATCTCCTACGAGCAGTACTTC. This translates into CASSTASGRISYEQYF.

The chain carries TRBV4-3 and TRBJ2-5; TRBD2 aligns across 11 bases. The CDR3 runs to 18 residues. With 4 bases clipped from V and 2 bases from J, the junction kept 12 bases outside the gene matches. Germline V gives CDR1 LGHNA, CDR2 YSLEER. CDR3 coding DNA: TGCGCCAGCAGCCGGCTACTAGCGGGAGTGGGTTCGCAAGAGACCCAGTACTTC. Its translation: CASSRLLAGVGSQETQYF.

The chain uses TRBV24-1 and TRBJ2-3, with D perhaps matching TRBD1 (6 bases). The V and J ends lost 11 bases and 0 bases respectively, with 11 bases between them. The CDR3 loop spans 13 amino acids. In germline, CDR1 is KGHDR, CDR2 SFDVKD. The CDR3 coding sequence is TGTGCCAGCCGGACAGAAAGCACAGATACGCAGTATTTT. Translation gives CASRTESTDTQYF.

This clone was counted only a few times. The chain is built from TRBV7-3 and TRBJ2-3; perhaps TRBD1 as D (5 bases). V lost 2 bases to trimming and J lost 0 bases, with 9 bases between them. The CDR3 is made up of 15 amino acids. CDR1 is SGHTA, CDR2 FQGTGA, per germline. CDR3 loop: CASSLQGPSTDTQYF. The DNA for the CDR3 is TGTGCCAGCAGCTTACAGGGCCCTAGCACAGATACGCAGTATTTT.

This sequence joins TRBV5-4 and TRBJ2-7; possibly TRBD2 for D (5 bases). With 4 bases removed from V and 2 bases from J, the gap between germline ends came to 25 bases. This CDR3 contains 18 residues. The germline V gene has CDR1 SGHNT and CDR2 YYREEE (reference sequence). CDR3 DNA: TGTGCCAGCAGCCATTCTGGTTTCGGAGGAGATGGAACCTACGAGCAGTACTTC. Translating it yields CASSHSGFGGDGTYEQYF.

This chain joins TRBV28 and TRBJ1-4; D call uncertain. Per germline, CDR1 MDHEN and CDR2 SYDVKM. The ends were cut back, 2 bases at V and 1 base at J, with 8 bases in the middle. The CDR3 has 15 amino acids. The CDR3 DNA reads TGTGCCAGCAGTTTAAGAGGGCTAACTAATGAAAAACTGTTTTTT. Its protein product is CASSLRGLTNEKLFF.

The genes are TRBV9 and TRBJ1-6; D uncertain. V lost 4 bases to trimming and J lost 8 bases, with 10 bases between them. This CDR3 region has 13 residues. The germline CDR1 and CDR2 sequences are SGDLS and YYNGEE. The CDR3 sequence is CASSLLSDSPLHF. CDR3 DNA sequence: TGTGCCAGCAGCCTCCTATCGGATTCACCCCTCCACTTT. Full variable domain (rest looked up from reference TRBV9 and TRBJ1-6): DSGVTQTPKHLITATGQRVTLRCSPRSGDLSVYWYQQSLDQGLQFLIQYYNGEERAKGNILERFSAQQFPDLHSELNLSSLELGDSALYFCASSLLSDSPLHFGNGTRLTVT.

The V call is TRBV9, the J call TRBJ1-4, with D unresolved. V lost 5 bases, J lost 7 bases, and 15 bases lay in between. The CDR3 contains 14 residues. CDR1 is SGDLS and CDR2 is YYNGEE in the germline V gene. As DNA, the CDR3 is TGTGCCAGCAGTGACCATGCGAGGGCTGAAAAACTGTTTTTT. Residues: CASSDHARAEKLFF.

The chain carries TRBV11-2 and TRBJ2-7; TRBD2 matches 7 bases. This CDR3 has 17 residues. With V trimmed by 5 bases and J by 6 bases, 19 bases remained unmatched. Germline lookup yields CDR1 SGHAT and CDR2 FQNNGV. The CDR3 DNA follows: TGTGCCAGCAGCGACACGAGACGGGGAGGGGCGAGCGCCGAGCAGTACTTC. It yields the protein CASSDTRRGGASAEQYF.

This sequence joins TRBV19 and TRBJ2-7; D might be TRBD1 (7 bases). The CDR3 covers 13 residues. CDR1 and CDR2 (germline): LNHDA, SQIVND (reference sequence). Trimming pared 8 bases from V and 3 bases from J, leaving 14 bases between. This CDR3 is CASPDREVYEQYF. Here the CDR3 DNA reads TGTGCCAGTCCTGACAGGGAGGTCTACGAGCAGTACTTC.

The V and J genes are TRBV4-3 and TRBJ2-7; D is uncertain. The length of the CDR3 is 14 residues. The V and J ends lost 0 bases and 6 bases respectively, with 12 bases between them. Germline assignment: CDR1 LGHNA and CDR2 YSLEER. The CDR3 nucleotides read TGCGCCAGCAGCCAAGATTTCCTCGGTACCGAGCAGTACTTC. Protein sequence: CASSQDFLGTEQYF.

The CDR3 loop reads CASSLGQTYEQYF. DNA of the CDR3: TGTGCCAGCAGTTTGGGACAAACCTACGAGCAGTACTTC. The chain has TRBV27 and TRBJ2-7, with a possible D match to TRBD1 (6 bases). CDR1 is MNHEY, CDR2 SMNVEV, per germline (reference sequence). The V end was cut by 3 bases, the J end by 2 bases, with 8 bases between. The CDR3 extends over 13 amino acids.

With respect to this clone: One end of the junction varies from germline; a read error may be responsible. The rearrangement links TRBV28 to TRBJ1-2; D might be TRBD1 (5 bases). This CDR3 has 11 residues. CDR1 is MDHEN and CDR2 is SYDVKM in the germline V gene. CDR3 nucleotide sequence: TGTGCCAGCAGTGAGACAGTTAGGAAATCCTTC. Amino acid sequence: CASSETVRKSF.

CDR3 residues: CASSYAGQGSYEQYF. DNA for the CDR3: TGTGCCAGCAGTTACGCAGGACAGGGGTCGTACGAGCAGTACTTC. This chain links TRBV6-5 with TRBJ2-7; 9 bases are shared with TRBD1. CDR1 MNHEY and CDR2 SVGAGI come from the germline V gene. Trimming cost V 2 bases and J 4 bases; bases outside gene matches: 6. The CDR3 has 15 amino acids.

The rearrangement joins TRBV4-3 to TRBJ2-5; 9 bases agree with TRBD1. The length of the CDR3 is 15 residues. V gave up 4 bases and J gave up 5 bases; unmatched junction bases: 8. The germline V gene encodes CDR1 LGHNA and CDR2 YSLEER. The chain's CDR3 is CASSRTGVREETQYF. The CDR3 region has the DNA TGCGCCAGCAGCCGGACAGGGGTTCGGGAGGAGACCCAGTACTTC.

The rearrangement joins TRBV2 to TRBJ2-1; D is possibly TRBD2 (6 bases). Trimming took off 5 bases at V and 0 bases at J, with 14 bases between the two ends. Germline assignment: CDR1 SNHLY and CDR2 FYNNEI. The CDR3 is made up of 16 amino acids. The CDR3 loop reads CASSQTRRSSYNEQFF. In DNA, the CDR3 is TGTGCCAGCAGTCAGACTAGGCGGAGCTCCTACAATGAGCAGTTCTTC.

V and J are TRBV6-5 and TRBJ2-5; the match to TRBD2 covers 8 bases. The CDR3 is 15 amino acids. The germline V gene has CDR1 MNHEY and CDR2 SVGAGI. J gave up 5 bases and V 5 bases, and 10 bases lay outside the gene matches. CDR3 DNA sequence: TGTGCCAGCAGTCCGGCGGGAGGTCGGATGGAGACCCAGTACTTC. Protein product: CASSPAGGRMETQYF.

This chain links TRBV10-3 with TRBJ2-7, with 7 nucleotides matching TRBD1. CDR3 size: 12 residues. V lost 5 bases to trimming and J lost 3 bases; unmatched junction nucleotides: 1. The germline V gene has CDR1 ENHRY and CDR2 SYGVKD. CDR3 sequence reads: CAISTGVYEQYF. CDR3 coding DNA: TGTGCCATCAGTACAGGGGTCTACGAGCAGTACTTC.